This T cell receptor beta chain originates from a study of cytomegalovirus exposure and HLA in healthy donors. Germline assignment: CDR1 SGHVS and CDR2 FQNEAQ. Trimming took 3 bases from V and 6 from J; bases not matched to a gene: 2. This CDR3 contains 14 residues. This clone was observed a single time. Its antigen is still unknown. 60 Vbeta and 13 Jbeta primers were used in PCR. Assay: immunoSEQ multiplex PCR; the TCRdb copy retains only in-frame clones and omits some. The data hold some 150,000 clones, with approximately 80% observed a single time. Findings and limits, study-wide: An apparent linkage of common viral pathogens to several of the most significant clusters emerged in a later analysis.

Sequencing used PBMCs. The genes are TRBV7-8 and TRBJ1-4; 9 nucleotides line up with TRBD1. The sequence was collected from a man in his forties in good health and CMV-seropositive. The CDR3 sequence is CASSFRDRDEKLFF. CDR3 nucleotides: TGTGCCAGCAGCTTCCGGGACAGGGATGAAAAACTGTTTTTT.